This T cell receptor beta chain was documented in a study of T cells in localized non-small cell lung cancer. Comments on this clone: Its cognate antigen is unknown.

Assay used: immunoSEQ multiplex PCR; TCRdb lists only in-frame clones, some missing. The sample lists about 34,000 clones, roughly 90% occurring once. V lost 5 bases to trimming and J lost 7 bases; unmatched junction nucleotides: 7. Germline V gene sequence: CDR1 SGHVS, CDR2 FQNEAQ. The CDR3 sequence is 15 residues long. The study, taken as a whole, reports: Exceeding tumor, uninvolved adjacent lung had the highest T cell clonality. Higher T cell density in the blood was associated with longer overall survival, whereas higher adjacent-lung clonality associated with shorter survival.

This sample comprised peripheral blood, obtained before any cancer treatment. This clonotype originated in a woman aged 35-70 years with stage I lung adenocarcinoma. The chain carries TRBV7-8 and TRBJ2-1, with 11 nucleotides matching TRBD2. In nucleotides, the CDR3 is TGTGCCAGCAGCATGACTAGCGGGGTTTCAAATGAGCAGTTCTTC. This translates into CASSMTSGVSNEQFF.